This TCR beta chain was sequenced during a study of response to subunit inactivated influenza vaccine. Study-wide findings and caveats: New T cells are recruited in small numbers by each seasonal influenza vaccination, according to the authors' suggestion.

Germline V gives CDR1 SQVTM, CDR2 ANQGSEA. The V end lost 3 bases, the J end lost 0 bases, and 8 bases lay between the germline ends. The CDR3 is 13 residues long. Concerning this clonotype: As yet, its antigen is unknown.

In TCRdb, the RT-PCR reads were re-called with MiXCR into one record per CDR3 protein. The sample has over 400,000 distinct CDR3 sequences; about a tenth are singletons. This chain joins TRBV29-1 and TRBJ1-1, with D possibly being TRBD1 (6 bases). This clonotype was sampled from a man in his forties or fifties who received an inactivated influenza vaccine. Here the sequenced sample was PBMCs from blood, taken 45 days after vaccination. The CDR3 spells CSVDGQMNTEAFF. CDR3 DNA sequence: TGCAGCGTTGACGGACAGATGAACACTGAAGCTTTCTTT.